The entry that follows covers one T cell receptor beta chain sequence. Here immunoSEQ multiplex PCR was the method, and the copy in TCRdb shows in-frame clones only, minus some. The sample comprises fewer than 10,000 clones, about nine tenths of which are singletons, and over 8.5% rests with the top ten. The sample belongs to a study of technical replicates of blood from a few donors. The trim removed 4 bases at V and 7 bases at J, leaving 9 bases unmatched. The CDR3 covers 15 residues. From germline, CDR1 is SGHRS and CDR2 YFSETQ. This chain uses TRBV5-1 with TRBJ1-2; 11 bases agree with TRBD1. This receptor was taken from a human donor in good health. Sequenced input: PBMCs. The CDR3 is CASSTDGQGAGGYTF. The CDR3 coding sequence is TGCGCCAGCAGCACCGATGGACAGGGGGCCGGTGGCTACACCTTC.